This T cell receptor (beta chain) is from a study of CDR3 diversity in severe acne. TCRdb re-derived calls from the PCR reads in MiXCR, one entry per CDR3 protein. The sample holds around 94,000 distinct CDR3 sequences; about half are singletons and the top ten take over 10%. Germline values: CDR1 LGHNA, CDR2 YSLEER. V lost 4 bases and J 4 bases, leaving 20 bases between the germline ends. The CDR3 runs 16 residues. The sequenced material came from blood. The receptor was derived from a male donor with acne. The V and J genes are TRBV4-3 and TRBJ2-7; D call uncertain. The CDR3 sequence: CASSPSAASSGYEQYF. In nucleotides, the CDR3 is TGCGCCAGCAGCCCCTCCGCCGCAAGCAGTGGGTACGAGCAGTACTTC.